Below, 25 T cell receptor beta chains from the same sample are listed, as sequenced in a study of blood T cell repertoires in COVID-19. Using immunoSEQ multiplex PCR, the repertoire was profiled, and TCRdb retains in-frame clones only, with some absent. The sample lists about 250,000 clones, around 83% seen once, with about 9% in the top ten. The sequenced sample consisted of peripheral blood. All receptors derive from a man aged 40-50 years with active or convalescent COVID-19.

The chain is built from TRBV15 and TRBJ1-1; D is uncertain. The ends were cut back, 0 bases at V and 12 bases at J, with 14 bases in the middle. This CDR3 contains 13 residues. Germline lookup yields CDR1 LNHNV and CDR2 YYDKDF (reference sequence). The CDR3 sequence is CATSRDTPRGTFF. CDR3 bases: TGTGCCACCAGCAGAGATACTCCACGCGGAACTTTCTTT.

This chain joins TRBV6-2 or TRBV6-3 and TRBJ1-5; unclear D gene. Between the trimmed V and J ends, which lost 6 bases and 0 bases, there was a span of 6 bases. The CDR3 covers 13 residues. From germline, CDR1 is MNHEY and CDR2 SVGEGT. CDR3 residues: CASSRDSNQPQHF. The CDR3 region has the DNA TGTGCCAGCAGCCGCGATAGCAATCAGCCCCAGCATTTT.

This chain uses TRBV11-1 with TRBJ2-1; 12 bases line up with TRBD2. This CDR3 has 15 amino acids. In germline, CDR1 is SGHAT, CDR2 FQDESV (reference sequence). The trim removed 4 bases at V and 4 bases at J, leaving 2 bases unmatched. The CDR3 nucleotides are TGTGCCAGCAGCTACCTAGCGGGAGGGTACAATGAGCAGTTCTTC. Protein product: CASSYLAGGYNEQFF.

This chain links TRBV7-2 with TRBJ2-3; 12 bases match TRBD2. The CDR3 has 18 amino acids. Trimming removed 4 bases from V and 0 bases from J; junction bases left unmatched: 8. In germline, CDR1 is SGHTA, CDR2 FQGNSA. This CDR3 reads CASSSRTSGIGSTDTQYF. CDR3 nucleotide sequence: TGTGCCAGCAGCTCACGGACTAGCGGGATAGGCAGCACAGATACGCAGTATTTT.

The chain uses TRBV24-1 and TRBJ2-2, with D maybe TRBD1 (7 bases). The V end lost 9 bases, the J end lost 4 bases, and 23 bases lay between the germline ends. The length of the CDR3 is 17 residues. Looked up from germline, CDR1 is KGHDR and CDR2 is SFDVKD. Written as DNA, the CDR3 is TGTGCCACCGGAGACAGGGACTTGGGGCAGGGCACCGGGGAGCTGTTTTTT. It is translated as CATGDRDLGQGTGELFF.

The CDR3 DNA follows: TGTGCCAGCAGCTTAGCTGGGGAGGATTATGGCTACACCTTC. It codes for CASSLAGEDYGYTF. This chain joins TRBV7-8 and TRBJ1-2, with D unclear. Looked up from germline, CDR1 is SGHVS and CDR2 is FQNEAQ. V lost 0 bases and J lost 5, with 10 bases in between. The CDR3 is 14 residues long.

This clone is a singleton in its sample. The rearrangement joins TRBV9 to TRBJ2-7; the match to TRBD2 covers 12 bases. CDR3 length equals 16 residues. The V segment lost 2 bases and the J segment 1 base; nucleotides outside the gene matches: 4. The germline CDR1 and CDR2 sequences are SGDLS and YYNGEE. CDR3 in amino acids: CASSVSGTSGSYEQYF. CDR3 coding DNA: TGTGCCAGCAGCGTCTCCGGGACTAGCGGGTCCTACGAGCAGTACTTC.

This chain uses TRBV7-9 with TRBJ1-6; 9 nucleotides match TRBD1. Germline CDR1 and CDR2: SEHNR and FQNEAQ (reference sequence). Trimming at V came to 4 bases and at J to 6 bases, leaving 1 base not matched to a gene. The CDR3 covers 14 residues. This CDR3 is CASSSDRGNSPLHF. DNA for the CDR3: TGTGCCAGCAGCTCGGACAGGGGTAATTCACCCCTCCACTTT. The full variable domain, with the rest looked up from reference TRBV7-9 and TRBJ1-6, is DTGVSQNPRHKITKRGQNVTFRCDPISEHNRLYWYRQTLGQGPEFLTYFQNEAQLEKSRLLSDRFSAERPKGSFSTLEIQRTEQGDSAMYLCASSSDRGNSPLHFGNGTRLTVT.

This CDR3 reads CASSRSGGEKLFF. Here the CDR3 DNA reads TGTGCCAGCAGTCGCTCGGGAGGCGAAAAACTGTTTTTT. The chain employs TRBV6-5 and TRBJ1-4; no clear D gene. Germline values: CDR1 MNHEY, CDR2 SVGAGI. The CDR3 extends over 13 amino acids. Between the trimmed V and J ends, which lost 5 bases and 8 bases, there was a span of 12 bases.

The CDR3 coding sequence is TGTGCCAGCAATAGTGTTCCCAATTCACCCCTCCACTTT. It yields the protein CASNSVPNSPLHF. The chain carries TRBV2 and TRBJ1-6; unclear D gene. Trimming left V 7 bases short and J 7 bases short, with 11 bases between. This CDR3 has 13 residues. Germline V gives CDR1 SNHLY, CDR2 FYNNEI.

About this clone: Additional DNA sequences in this sample encode the identical CDR3. The chain employs TRBV19 and TRBJ1-5; D not certain. CDR1 is LNHDA and CDR2 is SQIVND in the germline V gene (reference sequence). The CDR3 is 13 residues long. Trimming removed 3 bases from V and 7 bases from J, with 10 bases in between. CDR3 sequence: CASSIREGQPQHF. The CDR3 DNA follows: TGTGCCAGTAGTATCCGGGAGGGACAGCCCCAGCATTTT.

The chain joins TRBV11-2 to TRBJ1-4; 7 bases fit TRBD1. There are 15 residues in the CDR3. V trimming: 5 bases; J trimming: 4 bases; junction bases outside the gene matches: 7. Germline-derived CDR1 and CDR2 are SGHAT and FQNNGV. Here the CDR3 reads CASSPQGLNNEKLFF. Here the CDR3 DNA reads TGTGCCAGCAGCCCACAGGGGCTTAATAATGAAAAACTGTTTTTT.

J is TRBJ1-5 and V is TRBV5-6; D remains unclear. Trimming stripped 0 bases from V and 0 bases from J, with 7 bases between. This CDR3 has 15 amino acids. CDR1 is SGHDT and CDR2 is YYEEEE in the germline V gene. The CDR3, as DNA: TGTGCCAGCAGCTTGGCGGGATATAGCAATCAGCCCCAGCATTTT. This encodes CASSLAGYSNQPQHF.

The CDR3 coding sequence is TGTGCCTGGCACAGGGGCTATGGCTACACCTTC. Translated, it gives CAWHRGYGYTF. The chain recombines TRBV30 with TRBJ1-2, with 7 nucleotides matching TRBD1. Germline loops: CDR1 GTSNPN, CDR2 SVGIG (reference sequence). The CDR3 has 11 residues. V lost 5 bases to trimming and J lost 4 bases; unmatched junction nucleotides: 1. Full variable domain (rest looked up from reference TRBV30 and TRBJ1-2): SQTIHQWPATLVQPVGSPLSLECTVEGTSNPNLYWYRQAAGRGLQLLFYSVGIGQISSEVPQNLSASRPQDRQFILSSKKLLLSDSGFYLCAWHRGYGYTFGSGTRLTVV.

The genes are TRBV4-3 and TRBJ1-5; D is uncertain. The CDR3 contains 16 residues. V was clipped by 0 bases and J by 4 bases, with 13 bases between them. In germline, CDR1 is LGHNA, CDR2 YSLEER. The CDR3 region is CASSQDHQALNQPQHF. The CDR3 DNA reads as TGCGCCAGCAGCCAAGATCACCAGGCCTTAAATCAGCCCCAGCATTTT.

This chain joins TRBV18 and TRBJ2-1; 11 bases are a match to TRBD1. The V and J ends lost 1 base and 9 bases, in that order; junction bases with no gene match: 2. Germline V lookup: CDR1 KGHSH, CDR2 LQKENI. The CDR3 consists of 14 residues. CDR3 protein: CASSPRGQGVEQFF. In DNA, the CDR3 is TGTGCCAGCTCACCACGGGGACAGGGGGTTGAGCAGTTCTTC.

The chain couples TRBV23-1 to TRBJ2-7, with D possibly being TRBD2 (7 bases). TRBV23-1 is noted as an ORF with a role that remains uncertain. This CDR3 contains 15 residues. V was cut by 1 base and J by 3 bases, with 13 bases left in between. The CDR3 DNA reads as TGCGCCAGCAGTCAATGGGAGGGGGAAAACTACGAGCAGTACTTC. It specifies CASSQWEGENYEQYF.

The J gene is TRBJ2-1, the V gene TRBV19; TRBD2 agrees at 10 bases. Germline V lookup: CDR1 LNHDA, CDR2 SQIVND (reference sequence). The CDR3 covers 16 residues. Trimming removed 6 bases from V and 2 bases from J; junction bases left unmatched: 7. The CDR3 sequence: CASSRIAGGPYNEQFF. CDR3 sequence (DNA): TGTGCCAGTAGCCGAATAGCGGGAGGCCCCTACAATGAGCAGTTCTTC.

The rearrangement uses TRBV4-2 and TRBJ2-7; D is unresolved. The V gene lost 1 base and the J gene lost 1 base, with 8 bases spanning the gap. The CDR3 contains 14 residues. Germline values: CDR1 LGHNA, CDR2 YNFKEQ. CDR3 sequence reads: CASSQGFTSYEQYF. For the CDR3, the DNA is TGTGCCAGCAGCCAAGGATTCACTTCCTACGAGCAGTACTTC.

The gene calls are TRBV19 and TRBJ1-5; no clear D. Germline V lookup: CDR1 LNHDA, CDR2 SQIVND (reference sequence). The CDR3 totals 12 residues. Trimming took 7 bases from V and 6 from J, leaving 10 bases between them. The CDR3 loop is CASISEGQPQHF. CDR3 coding DNA: TGTGCCAGTATTAGCGAAGGTCAGCCCCAGCATTTT.

The gene calls are TRBV20-1 and TRBJ2-1; possible D gene TRBD2, 5 bases. Deletions cut 7 bases from V and 9 bases from J, with 13 bases between. Germline-derived CDR1 and CDR2 are DFQATT and SNEGSKA (reference sequence). The CDR3 runs 11 residues. This CDR3 reads CSGSLEGEQFF. Written as DNA, the CDR3 is TGCAGTGGATCACTAGAGGGTGAGCAGTTCTTC.

V gene TRBV7-9 combines with J gene TRBJ2-7, with no clear D. V shed 6 bases and J shed 1 base, with 19 bases lying between them. The CDR3 consists of 16 residues. Germline V gene lookup returns CDR1 SEHNR and CDR2 FQNEAQ (reference sequence). DNA for the CDR3: TGTGCCAGCAGTCCCTTCTTGAGGTCCGGTTCCTACGAGCAGTACTTC. Translation gives CASSPFLRSGSYEQYF.

This clone was picked up a small number of times. This sequence joins TRBV7-9 and TRBJ1-6, with D maybe TRBD1 (5 bases). CDR3 length equals 17 residues. CDR1 and CDR2 (germline): SEHNR, FQNEAQ (reference sequence). Between the trimmed V and J ends, which lost 1 base and 7 bases, there was a span of 17 bases. CDR3 bases: TGTGCCAGCAGCTTAGGGGCAGGGCAGCGATTAAATTCACCCCTCCACTTT. Its translation is CASSLGAGQRLNSPLHF.

The J gene is TRBJ2-5, the V gene TRBV9; D is unresolved. The CDR3 is made up of 14 amino acids. Germline CDR1 is SGDLS and CDR2 is YYNGEE. V was clipped by 0 bases and J by 1 base, with 7 bases between them. The CDR3 nucleotides read TGTGCCAGCAGCGTAGGCGGCACCCAAGAGACCCAGTACTTC. It specifies CASSVGGTQETQYF.

This chain links TRBV19 with TRBJ2-3; D not resolved. Trimming cost V 5 bases and J 4 bases, with 10 bases left between them. This CDR3 comprises 13 residues. Germline V lookup: CDR1 LNHDA, CDR2 SQIVND (reference sequence). The DNA of the CDR3 is TGTGCCAGTAGTGTCAAGACTGCAGATACGCAGTATTTT. Protein product: CASSVKTADTQYF.